This T cell receptor (beta chain) was identified in a study of technical replicates of blood from a few donors. The repertoire was sequenced with immunoSEQ multiplex PCR; TCRdb's copy has only in-frame clones and lacks some. This sample yields some 79,000 clones, of which 91% are seen a single time; approximately 0.4% belongs to the top ten. The germline V gene encodes CDR1 LNHDA and CDR2 SQIVND (reference sequence). This CDR3 has 12 amino acids. V lost 10 bases and J lost 5; bases outside the gene matches: 6. This receptor was taken from a human donor in good health. Some clones in this sample may be carry-over from other donors' samples. Material: T cells isolated from PBMCs. V usage is TRBV19 and J usage is TRBJ2-7; 9 positions agree with TRBD1. CDR3 in amino acids: CATRDRADEQYF. The CDR3 nucleotides are TGTGCCACCCGGGACAGGGCAGACGAGCAGTACTTC.